This TCR beta chain appears in the sequencing data of a study of shared clonotypes between healthy human individuals. Clones were read by immunoSEQ multiplex PCR, and TCRdb kept only the in-frame ones, dropping some. The table lists about 600,000 clones, around 76% of them singletons. J was trimmed by 1 base and V by 4 bases; bases with no gene match: 3. The CDR3 consists of 15 residues. Germline CDR1 and CDR2: SEHNR and FQNEAQ (reference sequence). The genes are TRBV7-9 and TRBJ2-4; TRBD1 aligns across 8 bases. The clonotype was recovered from a woman aged 40 to 49 in good health. Some clones in this sample may be carry-over from other donors' samples. Sequenced input: PBMCs. The CDR3 DNA is TGTGCCAGCAGCTCTCAGGGGGCGGCCAAAAACATTCAGTACTTC. This codes for CASSSQGAAKNIQYF.